These 16 T cell receptor beta chains originate from one sample sequenced in a study of cytomegalovirus exposure and HLA in healthy donors (dated by TCRdb to about 2017). Library prep was done by the immunoSEQ multiplex PCR assay. For the multiplex PCR, a mixture combining 60 forward primers for TCR Vbeta segments and 13 reverse primers for TCR Jbeta segments was used. In its TCRdb copy, this immuneACCESS table keeps in-frame sequences only and misses some clones. Where compared with another copy, unresolved V genes explain less than half of these, and the others have no known cause. The sample data list some 110,000 clones, and more than 9.5% of these were observed just once. The ten largest clones represent around 16% of the sample. The sample was PBMCs. Receptors originate from a man between 35 and 55 years old in good health and CMV-seropositive.

V and J are TRBV5-1 and TRBJ2-3, with 10 bases fitting TRBD2. Looked up from germline, CDR1 is SGHRS and CDR2 is YFSETQ. The V and J ends lost 4 bases and 2 bases, in that order; junction bases with no gene match: 13. The CDR3 totals 18 residues. The DNA of the CDR3 is TGCGCCAGCAGCCGGGGACTAGCGACAGTCTACTTCACAGATACGCAGTATTTT. Protein sequence: CASSRGLATVYFTDTQYF.

This clone was recorded a few times. This chain joins TRBV30 and TRBJ2-3; D unclear. Looked up from germline, CDR1 is GTSNPN and CDR2 is SVGIG (reference sequence). The CDR3 covers 12 residues. V lost 5 bases and J lost 2, with 8 bases in between. CDR3: CAWASLTDTQYF. CDR3 bases: TGTGCCTGGGCGAGCCTCACAGATACGCAGTATTTT.

There are a few counts of this clone. The chain's CDR3 is CASSQQGIKPQHF. In DNA form, the CDR3 reads TGTGCCAGCAGCCAACAGGGAATCAAGCCCCAGCATTTT. The V and J genes are TRBV5-4 and TRBJ1-5; D is perhaps TRBD1 (6 bases). CDR1 and CDR2 from the germline V gene are SGHNT and YYREEE (reference sequence). V lost 4 bases and J lost 8, with 13 bases in between. The CDR3 totals 13 residues.

This clone was picked up a small number of times. The rearrangement links TRBV5-1 to TRBJ2-7; the D is unclear. Trimming shortened V by 0 bases and J by 3 bases, and 13 bases separated the two germline ends. The CDR3 has 15 amino acids. Per germline, CDR1 SGHRS and CDR2 YFSETQ. CDR3 amino acids: CASSLGAGTNYEQYF. CDR3 nucleotides: TGCGCCAGCAGCTTGGGGGCAGGTACAAACTACGAGCAGTACTTC. Combining the CDR3 with reference TRBV5-1 and TRBJ2-7 gives the whole variable domain KAGVTQTPRYLIKTRGQQVTLSCSPISGHRSVSWYQQTPGQGLQFLFEYFSETQRNKGNFPGRFSGRQFSNSRSEMNVSTLELGDSALYLCASSLGAGTNYEQYFGPGTRLTVT.

This clone appeared a few times. The chain employs TRBV28 and TRBJ1-2; 7 bases map to TRBD1. Germline V gene sequence: CDR1 MDHEN, CDR2 SYDVKM. CDR3 length: 14 residues. V lost 5 bases to trimming and J lost 2 bases; unmatched junction nucleotides: 5. The CDR3 DNA reads as TGTGCCAGCAGTCAAGGGGGCTCCAACTATGGCTACACCTTC. Protein: CASSQGGSNYGYTF.

This clone was counted only a few times. This rearrangement joins TRBV29-1 to TRBJ2-5; 8 bases fit TRBD2. With 0 bases clipped from V and 1 base from J, the junction kept 1 base outside the gene matches. Germline V lookup: CDR1 SQVTM, CDR2 ANQGSEA. CDR3 length: 14 residues. CDR3 sequence reads: CSVEERGVQETQYF. CDR3 DNA: TGCAGCGTTGAAGAGCGGGGGGTCCAAGAGACCCAGTACTTC.

This rearrangement joins TRBV5-4 to TRBJ1-2; D uncertain. Germline loops: CDR1 SGHNT, CDR2 YYREEE (reference sequence). V lost 1 base to trimming and J lost 3 bases, with 7 bases between them. The length of the CDR3 is 13 residues. The CDR3 region is CASSLTTDYGYTF. The CDR3 DNA reads TGTGCCAGCAGCTTGACCACTGACTATGGCTACACCTTC.

J is TRBJ2-5 and V is TRBV5-6, with D hard to call. CDR3 size: 12 residues. CDR1 is SGHDT and CDR2 is YYEEEE in the germline V gene. Trimming took 2 bases from V and 2 from J, leaving 4 bases between them. The DNA of the CDR3 is TGTGCCAGCAGCTTCAATCAAGAGACCCAGTACTTC. It translates to CASSFNQETQYF.

The chain combines TRBV19 with TRBJ2-3; TRBD2 matches 10 bases. Per the germline V gene, CDR1 is LNHDA and CDR2 is SQIVND (reference sequence). Unmatched junction bases numbered 9, after V lost 8 bases and J lost 4 bases. This CDR3 has 15 amino acids. The DNA of the CDR3 is TGTGCCAGTGGGCTAGCGGGAGACCCCCCAGATACGCAGTATTTT. Residues: CASGLAGDPPDTQYF.

V is TRBV12-5 and J is TRBJ2-5; D perhaps matches TRBD2 (5 bases). In germline, CDR1 is LGHNT, CDR2 FRNRAP. V dropped 6 bases and J dropped 7 bases, with 9 bases sitting between them. This CDR3 comprises 11 residues. The CDR3 DNA follows: TGTGCTAGTGGCCTCAGCGGGACCCAGTACTTC. It encodes CASGLSGTQYF.

The V and J genes are TRBV4-3 and TRBJ2-2; TRBD1 agrees at 7 bases. The CDR3 consists of 15 residues. Germline assignment: CDR1 LGHNA and CDR2 YSLEER. The V gene end was trimmed by 2 bases and the J gene end by 5 bases; junction bases not matched to a gene: 5. CDR3 region: CASSQTDRETGELFF. As DNA, the CDR3 is TGCGCCAGCAGCCAAACCGACAGGGAAACCGGGGAGCTGTTTTTT.

The chain has TRBV7-9 and TRBJ2-1; TRBD2 is a possible D gene (5 bases). The V end was cut by 2 bases, the J end by 0 bases, with 8 bases between. This CDR3 spans 15 amino acids. CDR1 and CDR2 (germline): SEHNR, FQNEAQ (reference sequence). The CDR3 protein is CASSLSSASYNEQFF. CDR3 sequence (DNA): TGTGCCAGCAGCTTAAGTAGCGCCTCCTACAATGAGCAGTTCTTC. Combining the CDR3 with reference TRBV7-9 and TRBJ2-1 gives the whole variable domain DTGVSQNPRHKITKRGQNVTFRCDPISEHNRLYWYRQTLGQGPEFLTYFQNEAQLEKSRLLSDRFSAERPKGSFSTLEIQRTEQGDSAMYLCASSLSSASYNEQFFGPGTRLTVL.

The V and J genes are TRBV27 and TRBJ2-3, with D possibly TRBD1 on 5 matching bases. In germline, CDR1 is MNHEY, CDR2 SMNVEV (reference sequence). V lost 7 bases, J lost 6 bases, and 11 bases lay in between. The CDR3 runs 12 residues. CDR3 nucleotides: TGTGCCAGCACGTCAGGGCCCGATACGCAGTATTTT. It yields the protein CASTSGPDTQYF.

The genes are TRBV11-1 and TRBJ1-5; 7 nucleotides agree with TRBD1. V trimming: 4 bases; J trimming: 11 bases; junction bases outside the gene matches: 8. Germline-derived CDR1 and CDR2 are SGHAT and FQDESV (reference sequence). This CDR3 is 13 amino acids long. CDR3 sequence (DNA): TGTGCCAGCAGCTCCGGGCAGGGGGATGCCCAGCATTTT. Translating it yields CASSSGQGDAQHF.

The gene calls are TRBV5-4 and TRBJ2-7, with 9 bases lining up with TRBD2. This CDR3 spans 13 amino acids. Germline CDR1 is SGHNT and CDR2 is YYREEE (reference sequence). V shed 4 bases and J 7 bases; nucleotides not matched to a gene: 6. CDR3 region: CASSISGSLEQYF. The CDR3 DNA reads as TGTGCCAGCAGCATTAGCGGGAGTCTGGAGCAGTACTTC.

The chain links TRBV5-1 to TRBJ2-5, with 7 bases fitting TRBD1. The ends lost 0 bases at V and 4 bases at J; junction bases unmatched: 3. In germline, CDR1 is SGHRS, CDR2 YFSETQ. The CDR3 is 14 residues long. This CDR3 reads CASSLDTGVETQYF. CDR3 coding DNA: TGCGCCAGCAGCTTGGATACAGGGGTAGAGACCCAGTACTTC.